This T cell receptor (beta chain) is from a study of blood T cell repertoires in COVID-19. Study background: Both acute and convalescent COVID-19 samples were obtained from the United States, Italy and Spain. T cells, B-cell-depleted T cells, or PBMCs provided the cDNA or gDNA that served as material.

This clone was found once. Per the study methods: Amplifying reference gene primers gave estimates of nucleated cell counts. Clones were read by immunoSEQ multiplex PCR, and TCRdb kept only the in-frame ones, dropping some. Clone size and the V and J calls come from that table; the DNA yielded D and trimming. The sample holds 170,000 or so clones, approximately 88% seen once. Sequences were obtained from peripheral blood. This TCR was recovered from a man in his late teens or twenties with active or convalescent COVID-19.

The CDR3, as DNA: TGCAGCGTTAACCCTGGACAGGGTGGGACTAGCGGGAGTATCTATGAGCAGTTCTTC. Translating gives CSVNPGQGGTSGSIYEQFF. V usage is TRBV29-1 and J usage is TRBJ2-1, with 14 bases aligning to TRBD2. The germline gives CDR1 SQVTM, CDR2 ANQGSEA. Trimming cost V 5 bases and J 8 bases; bases outside gene matches: 20. The CDR3 is made up of 19 amino acids.